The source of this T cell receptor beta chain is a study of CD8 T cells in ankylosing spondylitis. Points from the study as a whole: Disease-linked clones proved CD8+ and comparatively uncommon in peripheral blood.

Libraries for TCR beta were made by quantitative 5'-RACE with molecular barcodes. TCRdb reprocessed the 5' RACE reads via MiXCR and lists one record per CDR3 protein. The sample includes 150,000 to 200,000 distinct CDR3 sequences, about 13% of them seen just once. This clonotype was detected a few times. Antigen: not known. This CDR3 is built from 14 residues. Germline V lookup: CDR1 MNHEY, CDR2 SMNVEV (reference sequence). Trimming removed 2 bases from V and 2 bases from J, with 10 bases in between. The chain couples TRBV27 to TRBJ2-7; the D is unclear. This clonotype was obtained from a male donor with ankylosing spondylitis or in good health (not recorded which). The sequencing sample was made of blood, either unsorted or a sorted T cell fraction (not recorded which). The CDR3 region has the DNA TGTGCCAGCAGTTTAGGACCCACCACCTACGAGCAGTACTTC. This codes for CASSLGPTTYEQYF.